The present T cell receptor beta chain was sequenced within a study of cytomegalovirus exposure and HLA in healthy donors. Looking at the study overall: An analysis done earlier identified 120 million or so unique TCR beta sequences from about 179 million T cells.

The PCR used 60 Vbeta and 13 Jbeta primers. Sequenced by immunoSEQ multiplex PCR; TCRdb stores in-frame clones only, minus some. The sample lists tens of thousands of clones; under 80% were seen once. The germline V and J ends were trimmed by 0 bases and 4 bases, with 14 bases remaining between them. Germline assignment: CDR1 SGHNT and CDR2 YYREEE (reference sequence). The CDR3 is 16 amino acids. This rearrangement joins TRBV5-4 to TRBJ2-1; D may be TRBD1 (6 bases). The sequencing sample was made of PBMCs. The origin of this receptor is a male donor in good health and CMV-seropositive. The DNA of the CDR3 is TGTGCCAGCAGCTTGGCGACCGGGACACGGTACAATGAGCAGTTCTTC. Translated: CASSLATGTRYNEQFF.